The present entry profiles one TCR beta chain with its context. Its antigen is undetermined. Sequenced by immunoSEQ multiplex PCR; TCRdb stores in-frame clones only, minus some. The table has tens of thousands of clones, 91% seen once; the top ten hold more than 0.4%. The data stem from a study of graft-versus-host responses after intestinal transplantation. Study at large: Each recipient received a multivisceral, liver-intestinal, or isolated intestinal graft. Every recipient had anti-thymocyte globulin induction and approximately three years of tacrolimus plus steroids. Study-wide results and limits: Recipient marrow contained GvH clones, some of which appeared first in ileum or blood. Some patients had graft-donor T cell macrochimerism, and their allografts showed high graft-versus-host to host-versus-graft clonal ratios.

Per the germline V gene, CDR1 is LNHDA and CDR2 is SQIVND (reference sequence). The V and J ends lost 3 bases and 5 bases, in that order; junction bases with no gene match: 6. The CDR3 consists of 14 residues. The clonotype originates from a human donor who received an intestinal transplant. V usage is TRBV19 and J usage is TRBJ2-7, with 8 bases matching TRBD1. The sequencing here drew on unstimulated CD8+ T cells sorted from spleen or lymph node cells, taken before intestinal transplant. CDR3 amino acids: CASSIRTGFHEQYF. Written as DNA, the CDR3 is TGTGCCAGTAGTATCCGGACAGGGTTCCACGAGCAGTACTTC. Supplemented by reference TRBV19 and TRBJ2-7, the full variable domain reads DGGITQSPKYLFRKEGQNVTLSCEQNLNHDAMYWYRQDPGQGLRLIYYSQIVNDFQKGDIAEGYSVSREKKESFPLTVTSAQKNPTAFYLCASSIRTGFHEQYFGPGTRLTVT.